These 30 T cell receptor beta chains share one sample of origin, sequenced in a study of blood T cells in healthy people across ages. Using a J-beta primer mix together with a sample-barcoded 5' primer, a second PCR was run for 7 to 11 cycles. One entry per CDR3 protein results from TCRdb running MiXCR on the 5' RACE reads. Counted here are 650,000 to 800,000 distinct CDR3 sequences, around two fifths occurring once; the ten biggest clones make up about 21%. What was sequenced was blood. The receptors shown here come from a man aged 55 to 69 in good health.

This clonotype was seen more than once but under ten times. The genes are TRBV9 and TRBJ2-7; TRBD1 matches 7 bases. Trimming removed 0 bases from V and 2 bases from J; junction bases left unmatched: 2. The CDR3 covers 14 residues. CDR1 and CDR2 (germline): SGDLS, YYNGEE. The CDR3 bases are TGTGCCAGCAGCGTAGGGGACAGCCCCTACGAGCAGTACTTC. Protein sequence: CASSVGDSPYEQYF.

At least ten counts were recorded for this clonotype. The V call is TRBV9, the J call TRBJ1-1; D is ambiguous. CDR3 length: 13 residues. Germline assignment: CDR1 SGDLS and CDR2 YYNGEE. Trimming cost V 2 bases and J 2 bases, with 7 bases left between them. The CDR3 DNA reads TGTGCCAGCAGCGTCGGGATCAACACTGAAGCTTTCTTT. This sequence encodes CASSVGINTEAFF.

Details on this clonotype: A read error is possible here, since a much larger clone lies one base away. The V gene is TRBV20-1, the J gene TRBJ1-5; D possibly corresponds to TRBD1 (5 bases). The V end was cut by 2 bases, the J end by 6 bases, with 11 bases between. Germline V CDR1 and CDR2: DFQATT, SNEGSKA (reference sequence). There are 13 residues in the CDR3. CDR3 nucleotides: TGCAGTGCTAGATCAGGGATCAGTCAGCCCCAGCATTTT. It yields the protein CSARSGISQPQHF.

This chain connects TRBV20-1 to TRBJ2-3, with D unclear. Trimming removed 6 bases at V and 6 bases at J, with 13 bases between. CDR1 and CDR2 (germline): DFQATT, SNEGSKA (reference sequence). The CDR3 spans 12 residues. This CDR3 is CSALAPGDTQYF. DNA of the CDR3: TGCAGTGCCCTGGCCCCTGGGGATACGCAGTATTTT.

This chain connects TRBV7-2 to TRBJ2-7, with TRBD2 as a possible D gene (6 bases). Trimming took off 5 bases at V and 3 bases at J, with 14 bases between the two ends. Germline CDR1 reads SGHTA; CDR2 reads FQGNSA. The CDR3 has 14 residues. CDR3 nucleotides: TGTGCCAGCAGCCGCGGGATAGCTCTCTACGAGCAGTACTTC. Translating gives CASSRGIALYEQYF.

This clonotype was picked up a small number of times. A much larger clone differs by one base, so this may be a read error. The CDR3 DNA reads as TGCGCCAGCAGCCAAGGCGGCAGGGCGACAAACGAGCAGTACTTC. Amino acid sequence: CASSQGGRATNEQYF. The chain uses TRBV4-3 and TRBJ2-7, with TRBD1 as a possible D gene (5 bases). Germline V gene lookup returns CDR1 LGHNA and CDR2 YSLEER. V lost 1 base and J lost 5, with 15 bases in between. CDR3 length equals 15 residues.

J is TRBJ1-1 and V is TRBV4-3, with TRBD1 matching over 10 bases. V gave up 2 bases and J gave up 6 bases; unmatched junction bases: 9. Looked up from germline, CDR1 is LGHNA and CDR2 is YSLEER. The CDR3 extends over 16 amino acids. The CDR3 spells CASSQTPTGGLAEAFF. The CDR3 DNA reads as TGCGCCAGCAGCCAAACTCCGACAGGGGGCCTCGCTGAAGCTTTCTTT.

This sequence joins TRBV11-2 and TRBJ2-1, with 9 positions matching TRBD1. This CDR3 is built from 14 residues. Germline V gene data show CDR1 as SGHAT and CDR2 as FQNNGV. With 0 bases clipped from V and 12 bases from J, the junction kept 6 bases outside the gene matches. The CDR3 coding sequence is TGTGCCAGCAGCTTAGAACAGGGGGCCTCCTTGCAGTTCTTC. Protein sequence: CASSLEQGASLQFF.

V is TRBV2 and J is TRBJ2-5, with D unclear. Per the germline V gene, CDR1 is SNHLY and CDR2 is FYNNEI. V was shortened by 7 bases and J by 4 bases, with 7 bases between the two germline ends. The CDR3 contains 11 residues. The CDR3 reads CASNRIETQYF. In DNA form, the CDR3 reads TGTGCCAGCAACCGGATAGAGACCCAGTACTTC.

This clonotype was recorded a few times. The chain is built from TRBV5-1 and TRBJ2-7; no definite D call. Germline V lookup: CDR1 SGHRS, CDR2 YFSETQ. The CDR3 runs to 14 residues. The V and J ends lost 4 bases and 2 bases respectively, with 13 bases between them. CDR3 in amino acids: CASSGMDVAYEQYF. CDR3 in DNA: TGCGCCAGCAGCGGAATGGACGTGGCCTACGAGCAGTACTTC.

The genes are TRBV12-3 or TRBV12-4 and TRBJ2-3; D is perhaps TRBD2 (6 bases). The CDR3 runs to 15 residues. Trimming took 3 bases from V and 6 from J, leaving 16 bases between them. The CDR3 spells CASSFWATEGDTQYF. CDR3 nucleotides: TGTGCCAGCAGTTTCTGGGCCACGGAGGGGGATACGCAGTATTTT.

V usage is TRBV7-2 and J usage is TRBJ2-7, with D unresolved. This CDR3 has 12 residues. Trimming removed 5 bases at V and 5 bases at J, with 10 bases between. Germline-derived CDR1 and CDR2 are SGHTA and FQGNSA. The CDR3 here is CASSTAGNEQYF. The CDR3 DNA is TGTGCCAGCAGCACCGCAGGAAACGAGCAGTACTTC.

The chain combines TRBV4-3 with TRBJ2-7, with a tentative D call TRBD2 (6 bases). The germline gives CDR1 LGHNA, CDR2 YSLEER. The CDR3 covers 14 residues. V lost 4 bases and J 2 bases, leaving 12 bases between the germline ends. CDR3 region: CASSRGRGAYEQYF. In DNA, the CDR3 is TGCGCCAGCAGCCGAGGACGCGGGGCCTACGAGCAGTACTTC.

The chain carries TRBV25-1 and TRBJ2-1; 11 bases match TRBD1. Unmatched junction bases numbered 8, after V lost 6 bases and J lost 10 bases. This CDR3 is 14 amino acids long. Germline-derived CDR1 and CDR2 are MGHDK and SYGVNS. CDR3 DNA sequence: TGTGCCAGCAGGACTGGGACAGGGGGATGGGAGCAGTTCTTC. Protein: CASRTGTGGWEQFF.

The V and J genes are TRBV20-1 and TRBJ2-7; the D gene is possibly TRBD2 (5 bases). Per the germline V gene, CDR1 is DFQATT and CDR2 is SNEGSKA (reference sequence). There are 13 residues in the CDR3. V lost 2 bases and J 2 bases, leaving 10 bases between the germline ends. CDR3 nucleotides: TGCAGTGCTAGACGAGAGGGAACCTACGAGCAGTACTTC. It specifies CSARREGTYEQYF.

The rearrangement uses TRBV6-1 and TRBJ2-4, with D possibly being TRBD1 or TRBD2 (6 bases each). Germline CDR1 and CDR2: MNHNS and SASEGT. This CDR3 has 13 amino acids. Trimming took off 1 base at V and 11 bases at J, with 12 bases between the two ends. The CDR3 sequence: CASSEGGAGLQYF. In nucleotides, the CDR3 is TGTGCCAGCAGTGAAGGGGGGGCTGGGCTTCAGTACTTC.

The rearrangement uses TRBV5-1 and TRBJ2-1; weak D call: TRBD1 (5 bases). The CDR3 covers 16 residues. The V end lost 4 bases, the J end lost 1 base, and 15 bases lay between the germline ends. The germline V gene has CDR1 SGHRS and CDR2 YFSETQ. The CDR3 bases are TGCGCCAGCAGCCGGCGCCAAACAGGTTCCTACAATGAGCAGTTCTTC. It translates to CASSRRQTGSYNEQFF.

The CDR3 coding sequence is TGTGCCAGCAGTCTCAACGCCGAGACCCAGTACTTC. It codes for CASSLNAETQYF. The chain recombines TRBV3-1 with TRBJ2-5; D gene uncertain. V was trimmed by 6 bases and J by 5 bases, leaving 10 bases between them. Germline assignment: CDR1 LGHDT and CDR2 YNNKEL (reference sequence). This CDR3 is built from 12 residues.

J is TRBJ2-5 and V is TRBV11-3; D possibly uses TRBD1 or TRBD2 (5 bases each). The J call may be incorrect, as the DNA end agrees better with TRBJ2-7. From germline, CDR1 is SGHNT and CDR2 YENEEA. This CDR3 spans 14 amino acids. The CDR3 DNA reads TGTGCCAGCAACCTTAGATCGCTGGGGGACGAGCAGTACTTC. Residues: CASNLRSLGDEQYF.

The J gene is TRBJ2-3, the V gene TRBV29-1; perhaps TRBD1 as D (5 bases). CDR1 and CDR2 (germline): SQVTM, ANQGSEA. CDR3 length equals 13 residues. V was trimmed by 6 bases and J by 2 bases, leaving 12 bases between them. The CDR3 protein is CSVKGRVTDTQYF. The CDR3 DNA reads as TGCAGCGTGAAGGGCAGGGTCACAGATACGCAGTATTTT.

CDR3 sequence reads: CASSFGTSGGPAGGTQYF. CDR3 in DNA: TGTGCCAGCAGCTTTGGGACTAGCGGGGGCCCAGCCGGCGGGACCCAGTACTTC. The J gene is TRBJ2-5, the V gene TRBV7-6; 14 bases are shared with TRBD2. Germline loops: CDR1 SGHVS, CDR2 FNYEAQ. The length of the CDR3 is 18 residues. Trimming cost V 3 bases and J 7 bases; bases outside gene matches: 13.

The chain couples TRBV6-2 or TRBV6-3 to TRBJ1-1; D gene unclear. The CDR3 contains 13 residues. The germline V and J ends were trimmed by 5 bases and 1 base, with 8 bases remaining between them. Looked up from germline, CDR1 is MNHEY and CDR2 is SVGEGT. CDR3 sequence (DNA): TGTGCCAGCAGTGTGATCAAGAACACTGAAGCTTTCTTT. Residues: CASSVIKNTEAFF.

The V and J genes are TRBV3-1 and TRBJ1-1; D may be TRBD1 (6 bases). Trimming cost V 5 bases and J 3 bases, with 22 bases left between them. This CDR3 contains 17 residues. Germline CDR1 is LGHDT and CDR2 is YNNKEL (reference sequence). The CDR3 DNA reads TGTGCCAGCAGCGATACAGGGAGTGGCAAAAGGGACACTGAAGCTTTCTTT. Its translation is CASSDTGSGKRDTEAFF.

A single count supports this clonotype. The chain has TRBV9 and TRBJ2-4, with D uncertain. The tail of the sequence fits TRBJ2-7 better, so the J call may be wrong. The germline gives CDR1 SGDLS, CDR2 YYNGEE. The CDR3 contains 13 residues. CDR3 amino acids: CASSSSTLAEQYF. CDR3 coding DNA: TGTGCCAGCAGCTCATCGACACTTGCCGAGCAGTACTTC.

DNA for the CDR3: TGCAGTGCCACGCCCCGCTCGGAGACCCAGTACTTC. Translation gives CSATPRSETQYF. This rearrangement joins TRBV20-1 to TRBJ2-5; D is unclear. The CDR3 has 12 residues. Trimming removed 6 bases from V and 5 bases from J, with 13 bases in between. Germline lookup yields CDR1 DFQATT and CDR2 SNEGSKA (reference sequence).

This clonotype was observed a single time. V usage is TRBV7-2 and J usage is TRBJ2-2; D remains ambiguous. There are 13 residues in the CDR3. Trimming cost V 6 bases and J 4 bases, with 9 bases left between them. Germline CDR1 reads SGHTA; CDR2 reads FQGNSA. The chain's CDR3 is CASRGRRTGELFF. The CDR3 DNA is TGTGCCAGCAGAGGCAGGCGCACCGGGGAGCTGTTTTTT.

The chain recombines TRBV28 with TRBJ2-5; 8 nucleotides match TRBD2. The CDR3 totals 14 residues. Trimming removed 11 bases from V and 3 bases from J; junction bases left unmatched: 11. Germline V gene sequence: CDR1 MDHEN, CDR2 SYDVKM. The DNA for the CDR3 is TGTGCCGTACCATCCGGCGGGGGGAAAGAGACCCAGTACTTC. Encoded protein: CAVPSGGGKETQYF.

J is TRBJ1-2 and V is TRBV6-5; D unclear. Trimming stripped 6 bases from V and 7 bases from J, with 18 bases between. The CDR3 has 14 residues. Germline CDR1 is MNHEY and CDR2 is SVGAGI. CDR3 loop: CASRKEGFFSGYTF. The DNA of the CDR3 is TGTGCCAGCAGAAAGGAAGGGTTCTTCAGTGGCTACACCTTC.

This clonotype appeared a few times. The chain is built from TRBV27 and TRBJ2-3, with 10 bases lining up with TRBD1. V dropped 0 bases and J dropped 2; count of bases not matched to a gene: 8. The CDR3 has 18 amino acids. Germline V gives CDR1 MNHEY, CDR2 SMNVEV (reference sequence). The CDR3 is CASSLSPPGTGVTDTQYF. In DNA, the CDR3 is TGTGCCAGCAGTTTATCCCCCCCCGGGACAGGGGTCACAGATACGCAGTATTTT.

This clonotype was observed a handful of times. The chain links TRBV7-2 to TRBJ1-2; no clear D. The CDR3 length is 12 residues. Trimming shortened V by 1 base and J by 9 bases, and 9 bases separated the two germline ends. CDR1 and CDR2 from the germline V gene are SGHTA and FQGNSA. Here the CDR3 DNA reads TGTGCCAGCAGCTTAGGGGGATATAGCTACACCTTC. It yields the protein CASSLGGYSYTF.